This TCR beta chain derives from a study of T cells in Graves' hyperthyroidism and ophthalmopathy. Remarks on this clonotype: Its antigen remains unknown.

RNA transcripts provided the source from which TCR beta CDR3 regions were amplified. The HTBI set primed first-round TCR CDR3 RT-PCR. TCRdb analysed the multiplex PCR reads with MiXCR anew, one entry per CDR3 protein. Of 700,000 or so distinct CDR3 sequences detected, about 14% appear once; the ten largest clones hold around 12%. Whole-study findings and limits: Stable hyperthyroidism and ophthalmopathy were separated using 13 V-J signatures. In the blood, most expanded thyroid clonotypes above 0.001 appeared as well.

The TCR originated in a woman between 50 and 59 years old with Graves' ophthalmopathy. What was sequenced was blood.

The CDR3 region has the DNA TGTGCCAGCAGCTTAGACACCCGACTAGCGGTATACGAGCAGTACTTC. It codes for CASSLDTRLAVYEQYF. The V call is TRBV7-2, the J call TRBJ2-7; 9 bases fit TRBD2. CDR1 is SGHTA and CDR2 is FQGNSA in the germline V gene. CDR3 length: 16 amino acids. J was trimmed by 4 bases and V by 1 base; bases with no gene match: 8.